These T cell receptor beta chains were read from a single sample in a study of blood T cell repertoires in COVID-19. TCRdb keeps only in-frame clones here, not all; method: immunoSEQ multiplex PCR. The repertoire holds around 200,000 clones, around 90% seen once, with 1.2% in the top ten. The sequencing input was PBMCs or T cells enriched from blood (not recorded which). All receptors come from a man aged 30 to 45 who had recovered from COVID-19. Both conserved end residues are part of each CDR3. D genes are given only for firm matches. The size field is filled for only some rows; it gives once, few, many or a size class.

.	TRBD2	TRBJ2-1	TRBV27	TGTGCCAGCAGTTGGGTAGCGGGAGGGTACAATGAGCAGTTCTTC	CASSWVAGGYNEQFF
.	TRBD1	TRBJ2-7	TRBV5-4	TGTGCCAGCAGCTTGGAGGGGGCCCACGAGCAGTACTTC	CASSLEGAHEQYF
.	.	TRBJ2-1	TRBV6-6	TGTGCCAGCAACAAAAGGGACTGGTACAATGAGCAGTTCTTC	CASNKRDWYNEQFF
.	TRBD2	TRBJ2-5	TRBV7-6	TGTGCCAGCAGCCCGGGAGGGAGGGGGTCGCAGACCCAGTACTTC	CASSPGGRGSQTQYF
.	.	TRBJ2-7	TRBV19	TGTGCCAGTAGTCCAGGGTACGAGCAGTACTTC	CASSPGYEQYF
.	TRBD1	TRBJ1-2	TRBV2	TGTGCCAGCAGACTTAGGGGGGTGACAGGGTCCTATGGCTACACCTTC	CASRLRGVTGSYGYTF
.	.	TRBJ1-4	TRBV5-5	TGTGCCAGCAGCTTGGAACTGCAGGGGCTTAAGGAAAAACTGTTTTTT	CASSLELQGLKEKLFF
.	.	TRBJ2-2	TRBV9	TGTGCCAGCAGCGCCGAACAGGGTTCCGGGGAGCTGTTTTTT	CASSAEQGSGELFF
once	.	TRBJ2-5	TRBV29-1	TGCAGCGTTGACCCTGACAGAGAAGAGACCCAGTACTTC	CSVDPDREETQYF
.	.	TRBJ2-3	TRBV4-3	TGCGCCAGCAGCCAAGAAGTAGGACGGGATCTCACAGATACGCAGTATTTT	CASSQEVGRDLTDTQYF
.	.	TRBJ2-3	TRBV10-1	TGCGCCAGCAGACACAGGGTGGAATTTAGCACAGATACGCAGTATTTT	CASRHRVEFSTDTQYF
few	.	TRBJ1-1	TRBV6-2/TRBV6-3	TGTGCCAGCAGTTACCAGGGGTCCCTCGAAGCTTTCTTT	CASSYQGSLEAFF
few	TRBD1	TRBJ1-4	TRBV5-1	TGCGCCAGCAGCTTGGGGAAGACAGGGATTAATGAAAAACTGTTTTTT	CASSLGKTGINEKLFF
.	TRBD1	TRBJ1-5	TRBV5-5	TGTGCCAGCAGCTTGGACAGGGGGCTCGGTCAGCCCCAGCATTTT	CASSLDRGLGQPQHF
.	.	TRBJ2-7	TRBV10-3	TGTGCCATCAGGCCGACAGATTCCTTCTACGAGCAGTACTTC	CAIRPTDSFYEQYF
.	TRBD1	TRBJ1-1	TRBV28	TGTGCCAGCAGACCCGACAGGGTAACTGAAGCTTTCTTT	CASRPDRVTEAFF
.	.	TRBJ1-4	TRBV7-9	TGTGCCAGCAGCCCCAGGGTGCAAACTAATGAAAAACTGTTTTTT	CASSPRVQTNEKLFF
.	.	TRBJ1-1	TRBV7-2	TGTGCCAGCAGCTTAGACTGGGGCATGAACACTGAAGCTTTCTTT	CASSLDWGMNTEAFF
.	TRBD1	TRBJ2-7	TRBV30	TGTGCCTGGTCGAACAGGGGAGCCTACGAGCAGTACTTC	CAWSNRGAYEQYF
.	.	TRBJ1-1	TRBV21-1	TGTGCCAGCAGCAAAGATCACGGGAACACTGAAGCTTTCTTT	CASSKDHGNTEAFF
.	.	TRBJ2-2	TRBV7-6	TGTGCCAGCAGCTCGAGCGTCGACACCGGGGAGCTGTTTTTT	CASSSSVDTGELFF
.	.	TRBJ1-1	TRBV2	TGTGCCAGCAGTGAGGAGATGAACACTGAAGCTTTCTTT	CASSEEMNTEAFF
.	.	TRBJ2-2	TRBV7-9	TGTGCCAGCAGCGCAAAGTCCAGTCGAGGGGAGCTGTTTTTT	CASSAKSSRGELFF
.	.	TRBJ2-5	TRBV5-8	TGTGCCAGCAGCTTGTTTCTAGACAGCGATTTCCAAGAGACCCAGTACTTC	CASSLFLDSDFQETQYF
.	.	TRBJ2-2	TRBV4-3	TGCGCCAGCAGCCATACGGGACTCCTAAACACCGGGGAGCTGTTTTTT	CASSHTGLLNTGELFF
.	.	TRBJ2-1	TRBV7-9	TGTGCCAGCAGCTTAGCGCGTGGGGGGGCGCGGGACAATGAGCAGTTCTTC	CASSLARGGARDNEQFF
.	TRBD1	TRBJ2-5	TRBV18	TGTGCCAGCTCACCCCGGGACAGGGGTTTCCAAGAGACCCAGTACTTC	CASSPRDRGFQETQYF
.	.	TRBJ2-3	TRBV5-4	TGTGCCAGCAGCTTTCTTGGCGGCGCAGATACGCAGTATTTT	CASSFLGGADTQYF
.	.	TRBJ2-1	TRBV7-9	TGTGCCAGCAGCCCAGGGCCCTCCTACAATGAGCAGTTCTTC	CASSPGPSYNEQFF